A selection of T cell receptor beta chains follows, all from one sample in a study of T cells in Graves' hyperthyroidism and ophthalmopathy. TCRdb redid the calling of the multiplex PCR reads with MiXCR, one entry per CDR3 protein. The data show about 760,000 distinct CDR3 sequences, about 35% seen once. Sequencing was carried out using blood. The receptors here all came from a middle-aged woman with Graves' hyperthyroidism. The conserved cysteine and the conserved F or W are not part of the CDR3 here. The D gene is left open where the match is weak.

d_call | v_call | cdr3_aa
TRBD1 | TRBV7-8 | ASSFSGGAWDTEAF
- | TRBV15 | ATSRAR
- | TRBV9 | ASSVLWVGNEQF
- | TRBV6-6 | ASSYLQSGEQY
TRBD1 | TRBV29-1 | SGTGQGNYGYT
- | TRBV19 | AGGTAYTGELF
TRBD2 | TRBV5-1 | ASSTGGTSVGETQY
TRBD1 | TRBV20-1 | SATRTGFYEQY
TRBD1 | TRBV12-3/TRBV12-4 | ASGDRGVYSPLH
TRBD2 | TRBV20-1 | SARDGLAGAEGQY
- | TRBV10-3 | AISESIRTGRFNQPQH
- | TRBV19 | ASSMAGRYSNQPQH
TRBD2 | TRBV24-1 | ATSDSQSLTGGETQY
- | TRBV2 | ASTLGSGAYNEQF
- | TRBV4-3 | ASSQGWDPNYGYT
- | TRBV5-4 | ASSFLQDTNTGELF